One T cell receptor (beta chain) is described in this entry. Its antigen is undetermined. The data derive from a study of CXCR3-negative and CXCR3-positive naive CD8 T cells. The authors prepared UMI-labeled TRB cDNA libraries by 5' RACE. TCRdb reprocessed the 5' RACE reads and reports one entry per CDR3 protein, with no DNA. This specimen shows roughly 65,000 distinct CDR3 sequences; the ten leading clones hold about 0.68%. The authors gated naive CD8+ T cells as CD45RO-CCR7+CD27+CD95-. Study-wide results and caveats: Naive cells, whether CXCR3-negative or CXCR3-positive, had similar TRBV-TRBJ usage, while memory cells differed. Hydrophobicity was higher for TRB CDR3s found in CXCR3-positive naive cells than in CXCR3-negative naive cells. From TRB CDR3 properties, TCR strength was inferred; surface CD5 did not differ between naive subsets. CXCR3 levels fell partly with cryopreservation; most assays relied on fresh PBMCs.

The CDR3 extends over 13 amino acids. In germline, CDR1 is MDHEN, CDR2 SYDVKM. The specimen was naive CXCR3+ CD8+ T cells from blood. The subset is: CD45RO-CCR7+CD27+CD95- naive CD8+ T cells expressing CXCR3 (TNR3+). The origin of this receptor is a human donor in good health. Some clones in this sample may be carry-over from other donors' samples. This chain links TRBV28 with TRBJ2-2. The CDR3 spells CASSQTNTGELFF.